This T cell receptor (beta chain) was captured by sequencing in a study of graft-versus-host responses after intestinal transplantation. Study in general: Recipients were given multivisceral, liver-intestinal, or isolated intestinal transplants. Anti-thymocyte globulin served as induction for all recipients, who then took tacrolimus and steroids for about three years. Study-wide results and caveats: Early declines in HvG clones that occurred post-transplant were associated with peak circulating GvH clone levels. Recipient bone marrow held GvH clones, some seen earlier in ileum or blood.

This CDR3 has 14 residues. Germline values: CDR1 LNHDA, CDR2 SQIVND (reference sequence). Trimming shortened V by 3 bases and J by 3 bases, and 12 bases separated the two germline ends. This clone was counted a few times. Antigen: not known. The protocol was immunoSEQ multiplex PCR, while the TCRdb copy is restricted to in-frame clones and leaves out a portion. This table holds under 140,000 clones, over 85% found once. This TCR came from a human donor who received an intestinal transplant. Sample: unstimulated CD8+ T cells sorted from spleen or lymph node cells, taken before intestinal transplant. The chain joins TRBV19 to TRBJ2-7; unclear D gene. The CDR3 spells CASSINGGLYEQYF. The CDR3 DNA sequence: TGTGCCAGTAGTATCAACGGCGGCCTCTACGAGCAGTACTTC.